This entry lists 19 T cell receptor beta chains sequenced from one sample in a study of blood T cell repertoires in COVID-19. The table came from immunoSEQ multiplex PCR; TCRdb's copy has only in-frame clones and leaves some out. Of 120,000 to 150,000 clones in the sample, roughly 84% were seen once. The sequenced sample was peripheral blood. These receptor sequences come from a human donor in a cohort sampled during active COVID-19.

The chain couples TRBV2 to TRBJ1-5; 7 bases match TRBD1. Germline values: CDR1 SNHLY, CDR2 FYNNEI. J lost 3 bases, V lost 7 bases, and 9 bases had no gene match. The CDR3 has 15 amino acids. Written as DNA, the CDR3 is TGTGCCAGCAACACCGGACAGGCATACAATCAGCCCCAGCATTTT. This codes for CASNTGQAYNQPQHF.

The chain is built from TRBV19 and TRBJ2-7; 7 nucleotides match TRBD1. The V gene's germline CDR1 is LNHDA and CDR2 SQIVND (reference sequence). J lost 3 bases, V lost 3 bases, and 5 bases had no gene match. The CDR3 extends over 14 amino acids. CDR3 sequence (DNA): TGTGCCAGTAGTATCCCTGGACAGGTCTACGAGCAGTACTTC. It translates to CASSIPGQVYEQYF.

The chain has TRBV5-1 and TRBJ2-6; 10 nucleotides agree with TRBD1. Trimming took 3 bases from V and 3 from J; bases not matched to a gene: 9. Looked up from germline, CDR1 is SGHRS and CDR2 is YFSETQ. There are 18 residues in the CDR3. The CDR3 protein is CASSSAGTGDFGANVLTF. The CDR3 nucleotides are TGCGCCAGCAGCTCCGCCGGGACAGGGGACTTTGGGGCCAACGTCCTGACTTTC.

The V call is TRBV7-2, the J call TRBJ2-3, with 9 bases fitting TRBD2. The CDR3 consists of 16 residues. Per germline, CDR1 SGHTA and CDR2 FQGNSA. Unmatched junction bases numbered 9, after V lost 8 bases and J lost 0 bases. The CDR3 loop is CASRYNLAGSTDTQYF. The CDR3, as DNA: TGTGCCAGCCGATACAACCTAGCGGGGAGCACAGATACGCAGTATTTT.

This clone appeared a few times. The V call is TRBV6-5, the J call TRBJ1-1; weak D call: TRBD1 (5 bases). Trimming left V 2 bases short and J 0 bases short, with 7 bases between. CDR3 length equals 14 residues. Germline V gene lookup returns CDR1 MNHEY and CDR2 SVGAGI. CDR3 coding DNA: TGTGCCAGCAGTTACGGAGGGGTGAACACTGAAGCTTTCTTT. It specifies CASSYGGVNTEAFF.

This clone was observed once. The CDR3 reads CASSLVGELYGYTF. The CDR3 DNA follows: TGCGCCAGCAGCTTGGTGGGCGAGCTCTATGGCTACACCTTC. The chain links TRBV5-1 to TRBJ1-2; no clear D. V lost 0 bases, J lost 4 bases, and 10 bases lay in between. CDR1 is SGHRS and CDR2 is YFSETQ in the germline V gene. CDR3 size: 14 residues.

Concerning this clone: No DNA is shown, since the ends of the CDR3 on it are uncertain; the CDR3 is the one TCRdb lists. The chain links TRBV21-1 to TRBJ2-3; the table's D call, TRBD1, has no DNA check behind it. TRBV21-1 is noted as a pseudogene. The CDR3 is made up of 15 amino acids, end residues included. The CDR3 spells CASRSVGGGTDTQYF.

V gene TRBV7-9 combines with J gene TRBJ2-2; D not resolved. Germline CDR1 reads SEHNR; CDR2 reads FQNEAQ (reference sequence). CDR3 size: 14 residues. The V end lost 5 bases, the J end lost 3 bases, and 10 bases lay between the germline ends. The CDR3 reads CASSLDTYTGELFF. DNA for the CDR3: TGTGCCAGCAGCCTAGACACCTACACCGGGGAGCTGTTTTTT.

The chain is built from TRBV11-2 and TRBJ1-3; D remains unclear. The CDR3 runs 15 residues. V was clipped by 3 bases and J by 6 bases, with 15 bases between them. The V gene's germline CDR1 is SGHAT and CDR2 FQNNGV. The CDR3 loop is CASSFEGSGENTIYF. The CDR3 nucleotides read TGTGCCAGCAGCTTTGAGGGAAGCGGCGAAAACACCATATATTTT.

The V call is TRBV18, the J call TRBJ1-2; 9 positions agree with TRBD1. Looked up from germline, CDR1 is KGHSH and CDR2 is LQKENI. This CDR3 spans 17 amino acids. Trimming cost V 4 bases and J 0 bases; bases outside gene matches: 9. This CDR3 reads CASSRSGTGQSNYGYTF. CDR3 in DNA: TGTGCCAGCTCACGTTCCGGGACAGGGCAGTCTAACTATGGCTACACCTTC.

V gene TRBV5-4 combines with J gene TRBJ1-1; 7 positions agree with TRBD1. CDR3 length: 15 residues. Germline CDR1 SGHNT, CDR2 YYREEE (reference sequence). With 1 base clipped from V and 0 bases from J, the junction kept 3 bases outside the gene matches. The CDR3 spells CASSLKDRLNTEAFF. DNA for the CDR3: TGTGCCAGCAGCTTGAAGGACAGGTTGAACACTGAAGCTTTCTTT.

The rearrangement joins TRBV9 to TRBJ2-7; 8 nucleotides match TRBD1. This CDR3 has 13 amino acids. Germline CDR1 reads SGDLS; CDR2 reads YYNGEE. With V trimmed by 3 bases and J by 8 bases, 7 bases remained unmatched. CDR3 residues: CASSAGQEYKQYF. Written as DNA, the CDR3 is TGTGCCAGCAGCGCGGGACAGGAATATAAGCAGTACTTC.

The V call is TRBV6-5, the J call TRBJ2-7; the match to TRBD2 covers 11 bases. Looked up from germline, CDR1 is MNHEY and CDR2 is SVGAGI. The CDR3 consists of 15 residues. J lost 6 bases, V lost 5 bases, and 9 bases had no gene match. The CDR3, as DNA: TGTGCCAGCAGTCAGGAGATAGCGGGGGGGCGCGAGCAGTACTTC. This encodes CASSQEIAGGREQYF.

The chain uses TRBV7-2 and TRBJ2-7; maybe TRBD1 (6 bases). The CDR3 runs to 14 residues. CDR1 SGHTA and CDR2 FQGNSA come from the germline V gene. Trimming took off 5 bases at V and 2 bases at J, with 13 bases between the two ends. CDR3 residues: CASSLWTVTYEQYF. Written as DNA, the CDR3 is TGTGCCAGCAGCCTATGGACAGTAACCTACGAGCAGTACTTC. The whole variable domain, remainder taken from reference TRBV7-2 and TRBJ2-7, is GAGVSQSPSNKVTEKGKDVELRCDPISGHTALYWYRQSLGQGLEFLIYFQGNSAPDKSGLPSDRFSAERTGGSVSTLTIQRTQQEDSAVYLCASSLWTVTYEQYFGPGTRLTVT.

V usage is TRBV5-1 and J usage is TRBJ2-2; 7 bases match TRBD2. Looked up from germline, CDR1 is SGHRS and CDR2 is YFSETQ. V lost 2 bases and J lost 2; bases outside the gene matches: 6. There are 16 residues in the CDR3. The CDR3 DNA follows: TGCGCCAGCAGCTTAAGACTAGCCCAAAACACCGGGGAGCTGTTTTTT. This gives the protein CASSLRLAQNTGELFF.

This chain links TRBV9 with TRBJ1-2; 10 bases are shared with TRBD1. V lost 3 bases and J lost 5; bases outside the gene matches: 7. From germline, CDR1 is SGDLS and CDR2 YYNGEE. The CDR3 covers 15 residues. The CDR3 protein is CASSAEDRGNYGYTF. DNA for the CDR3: TGTGCCAGCAGCGCCGAGGACAGGGGGAATTATGGCTACACCTTC.

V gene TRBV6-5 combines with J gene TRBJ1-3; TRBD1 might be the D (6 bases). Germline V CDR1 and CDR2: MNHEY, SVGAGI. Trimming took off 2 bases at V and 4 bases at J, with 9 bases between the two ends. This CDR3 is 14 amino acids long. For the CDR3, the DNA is TGTGCCAGCAGTTACAGGGGGACGGGAAACACCATATATTTT. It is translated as CASSYRGTGNTIYF.

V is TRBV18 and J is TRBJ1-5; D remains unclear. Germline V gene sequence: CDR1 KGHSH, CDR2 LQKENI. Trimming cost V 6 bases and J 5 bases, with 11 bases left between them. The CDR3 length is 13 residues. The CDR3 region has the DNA TGTGCCAGCTCCGATATAGCACATCAGCCCCAGCATTTT. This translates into CASSDIAHQPQHF.

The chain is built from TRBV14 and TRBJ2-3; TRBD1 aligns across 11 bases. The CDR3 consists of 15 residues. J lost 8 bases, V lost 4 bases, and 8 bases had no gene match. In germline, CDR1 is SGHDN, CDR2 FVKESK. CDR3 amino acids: CASSLRTGGSPTQYF. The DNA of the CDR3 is TGTGCCAGCAGCCTTAGGACAGGGGGCTCCCCTACGCAGTATTTT. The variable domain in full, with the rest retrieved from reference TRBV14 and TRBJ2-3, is EAGVTQFPSHSVIEKGQTVTLRCDPISGHDNLYWYRRVMGKEIKFLLHFVKESKQDESGMPNNRFLAERTGGTYSTLKVQPAELEDSGVYFCASSLRTGGSPTQYFGPGTRLTVL.